This passage covers 29 T cell receptor beta chains from one sample sequenced in a study of OX40 agonist ivuxolimab in advanced cancers. Clones were read by immunoSEQ multiplex PCR, and TCRdb kept only the in-frame ones, dropping some. The table includes about 69,000 clones, more than 75% detected once. The sample consisted of CD4+ or CD8+ T cells sorted from blood, taken in a trial of the OX40 agonist ivuxolimab. All receptors derive from an adult with an advanced solid tumor such as melanoma, head and neck, liver or kidney cancer.

The rearrangement joins TRBV4-2 to TRBJ1-2; D is uncertain. V shed 0 bases and J shed 1 base, with 12 bases lying between them. The CDR3 is 16 residues long. CDR1 LGHNA and CDR2 YNFKEQ come from the germline V gene. The CDR3 reads CASSQDFGRDNYGYTF. The CDR3 DNA reads as TGTGCCAGCAGCCAAGATTTTGGACGGGATAACTATGGCTACACCTTC.

This rearrangement joins TRBV7-9 to TRBJ1-2, with 9 positions matching TRBD1. This CDR3 contains 14 residues. V dropped 5 bases and J dropped 7; count of bases not matched to a gene: 8. Germline-derived CDR1 and CDR2 are SEHNR and FQNEAQ (reference sequence). The CDR3 sequence: CASSRGQGTPGYTF. In DNA form, the CDR3 reads TGTGCCAGCAGCAGGGGACAGGGTACGCCTGGCTACACCTTC.

The rearrangement joins TRBV18 to TRBJ2-2; 9 nucleotides match TRBD1. After removal of 1 base from V and 7 bases from J, the junction contained 10 bases not matched to a gene. Germline-derived CDR1 and CDR2 are KGHSH and LQKENI. CDR3 length: 17 residues. The CDR3 here is CASSPQTGTGNFGELFF. CDR3 nucleotide sequence: TGTGCCAGCTCACCACAGACCGGGACAGGGAATTTCGGGGAGCTGTTTTTT.

The sample holds a few counts of this clone. The rearrangement links TRBV10-3 to TRBJ2-3; 8 positions match TRBD1. CDR3 length: 16 residues. V lost 0 bases and J lost 1; bases outside the gene matches: 3. Germline loops: CDR1 ENHRY, CDR2 SYGVKD. The CDR3 sequence is CAISESQGAGTDTQYF. As DNA, the CDR3 is TGTGCCATCAGTGAGTCCCAGGGGGCGGGCACAGATACGCAGTATTTT.

The chain uses TRBV7-6 and TRBJ2-5; weak D call: TRBD1 (6 bases). The CDR3 extends over 14 amino acids. Germline CDR1 SGHVS, CDR2 FNYEAQ. Trimming took off 1 base at V and 5 bases at J, with 11 bases between the two ends. As DNA, the CDR3 is TGTGCCAGCAGCTTAGACAGGGTTAGGGAGACCCAGTACTTC. This codes for CASSLDRVRETQYF.

This chain links TRBV4-1 with TRBJ2-7; 9 bases agree with TRBD1. V dropped 2 bases and J dropped 1; count of bases not matched to a gene: 6. CDR3 length: 16 residues. Germline V gene sequence: CDR1 MGHRA, CDR2 YSYEKL. CDR3: CASSQRDRVSSYEQYF. As DNA, the CDR3 is TGCGCCAGCAGCCAAAGGGACAGGGTTTCTTCCTACGAGCAGTACTTC.

This clone was detected only once. V and J are TRBV7-2 and TRBJ1-1; D is unclear. There are 14 residues in the CDR3. V dropped 6 bases and J dropped 0 bases, with 11 bases sitting between them. Germline V gene lookup returns CDR1 SGHTA and CDR2 FQGNSA. CDR3 nucleotides: TGTGCCAGCAGAGCAGGCAGAATGAACACTGAAGCTTTCTTT. This sequence encodes CASRAGRMNTEAFF.

This chain uses TRBV7-9 with TRBJ2-5; perhaps TRBD2 as D (7 bases). The CDR3 sequence is 12 residues long. Trimming shortened V by 7 bases and J by 11 bases, and 17 bases separated the two germline ends. Germline V gene lookup returns CDR1 SEHNR and CDR2 FQNEAQ (reference sequence). The CDR3 protein is CASNRGAGEQYF. The CDR3 coding sequence is TGTGCCAGCAATAGGGGGGCGGGAGAGCAGTACTTC.

This clone came up once. CDR3 residues: CASSFGREERAFF. DNA for the CDR3: TGTGCCAGCAGCTTCGGACGGGAGGAGCGGGCTTTCTTT. The chain recombines TRBV5-6 with TRBJ1-1; D is undetermined. The CDR3 is 13 residues long. V lost 2 bases and J 11 bases, leaving 16 bases between the germline ends. Germline assignment: CDR1 SGHDT and CDR2 YYEEEE.

This clone was detected a few times. V gene TRBV28 combines with J gene TRBJ2-2; the D gene is possibly TRBD1 (5 bases). The CDR3 is 16 residues long. V gave up 0 bases and J gave up 2 bases, with 10 bases separating them. Germline CDR1 MDHEN, CDR2 SYDVKM. CDR3 in DNA: TGTGCCAGCAGTTTATGGGACAACCTTAACACCGGGGAGCTGTTTTTT. Residues: CASSLWDNLNTGELFF.

The V call is TRBV28, the J call TRBJ2-6; tentatively, D is TRBD1 (6 bases). From germline, CDR1 is MDHEN and CDR2 SYDVKM. V was shortened by 6 bases and J by 4 bases, with 13 bases between the two germline ends. The CDR3 is 15 residues long. The CDR3 sequence: CASRSTGPGANVLTF. DNA of the CDR3: TGTGCCAGCAGATCAACAGGGCCCGGGGCCAACGTCCTGACTTTC.

This clone was seen only a few times. The chain is built from TRBV6-5 and TRBJ1-6; D is ambiguous. The V gene's germline CDR1 is MNHEY and CDR2 SVGAGI. The CDR3 length is 15 residues. V lost 6 bases to trimming and J lost 3 bases, with 12 bases between them. The CDR3 protein is CASSANENYNSPLHF. CDR3 nucleotides: TGTGCCAGCAGCGCAAACGAAAACTATAATTCACCCCTCCACTTT.

The rearrangement links TRBV9 to TRBJ1-1; D unclear. The CDR3 totals 14 residues. V gave up 3 bases and J gave up 6 bases, with 15 bases separating them. Germline V gene data show CDR1 as SGDLS and CDR2 as YYNGEE. The CDR3 region is CASSALTRKAEAFF. Here the CDR3 DNA reads TGTGCCAGCAGCGCCCTGACAAGGAAAGCTGAAGCTTTCTTT. Combining the CDR3 with reference TRBV9 and TRBJ1-1 gives the whole variable domain DSGVTQTPKHLITATGQRVTLRCSPRSGDLSVYWYQQSLDQGLQFLIQYYNGEERAKGNILERFSAQQFPDLHSELNLSSLELGDSALYFCASSALTRKAEAFFGQGTRLTVV.

The chain employs TRBV7-2 and TRBJ1-1; D is possibly TRBD1 (5 bases). Between the trimmed V and J ends, which lost 2 bases and 4 bases, there was a span of 11 bases. The CDR3 contains 14 residues. Per the germline V gene, CDR1 is SGHTA and CDR2 is FQGNSA. This chain's CDR3 is CASSLFQGATEAFF. DNA for the CDR3: TGTGCCAGCAGCTTATTTCAGGGTGCCACTGAAGCTTTCTTT.

V and J are TRBV30 and TRBJ1-5, with TRBD1 as a possible D gene (6 bases). The V gene lost 1 base and the J gene lost 0 bases, with 10 bases spanning the gap. The CDR3 contains 15 residues. CDR1 and CDR2 from the germline V gene are GTSNPN and SVGIG (reference sequence). CDR3 DNA sequence: TGTGCCTGGAGTGGCGGACAGTCTAGCAATCAGCCCCAGCATTTT. Its translation: CAWSGGQSSNQPQHF.

The rearrangement links TRBV28 to TRBJ1-1; D is ambiguous. CDR1 and CDR2 from the germline V gene are MDHEN and SYDVKM. This CDR3 comprises 13 residues. The V and J ends lost 6 bases and 0 bases respectively, with 8 bases between them. CDR3 amino acids: CASSRTLNTEAFF. CDR3 nucleotides: TGTGCCAGCAGCCGGACGTTGAACACTGAAGCTTTCTTT.

V is TRBV5-1 and J is TRBJ1-4; tentative D call: TRBD1 (5 bases). Germline CDR1 is SGHRS and CDR2 is YFSETQ. The CDR3 is 16 residues long. Trimming pared 4 bases from V and 7 bases from J, leaving 20 bases between. The CDR3 region is CASSGGGTGVVEKLFF. CDR3 DNA: TGCGCCAGCAGCGGAGGAGGGACGGGGGTGGTTGAAAAACTGTTTTTT.

The chain employs TRBV6-6 and TRBJ1-5; D unclear. Germline values: CDR1 MNHNY, CDR2 SVGAGI (reference sequence). This CDR3 comprises 15 residues. Trimming shortened V by 2 bases and J by 0 bases, and 8 bases separated the two germline ends. The CDR3 here is CASSYDGNSNQPQHF. CDR3 in DNA: TGTGCCAGCAGTTACGACGGAAATAGCAATCAGCCCCAGCATTTT.

This clone came up once. The gene calls are TRBV25-1 and TRBJ2-7; D gene ambiguous. The germline CDR1 and CDR2 sequences are MGHDK and SYGVNS. The CDR3 runs 15 residues. V was pared by 5 bases and J by 2 bases, with 16 bases between. In DNA form, the CDR3 reads TGTGCCAGCAGTTTGGCAGGCGCAGTGGCCTACGAGCAGTACTTC. This translates into CASSLAGAVAYEQYF.

V usage is TRBV5-1 and J usage is TRBJ1-1; D perhaps matches TRBD1 (5 bases). Germline V gives CDR1 SGHRS, CDR2 YFSETQ. This CDR3 is built from 15 residues. V was cut by 0 bases and J by 7 bases, with 16 bases left in between. CDR3: CASSLVGLGADEAFF. CDR3 nucleotide sequence: TGCGCCAGCAGCTTGGTGGGACTGGGAGCTGATGAAGCTTTCTTT.

A word on this clone: The sample contains more than one DNA sequence encoding this CDR3. This rearrangement joins TRBV2 to TRBJ1-2; D not resolved. This CDR3 spans 13 amino acids. V was pared by 3 bases and J by 2 bases, with 7 bases between. Per germline, CDR1 SNHLY and CDR2 FYNNEI. The CDR3 reads CASSEQENYGYTF. The CDR3 coding sequence is TGTGCCAGCAGTGAGCAGGAGAACTATGGCTACACCTTC.

The V and J genes are TRBV6-6 and TRBJ2-2; D remains unclear. The V end lost 7 bases, the J end lost 1 base, and 10 bases lay between the germline ends. The CDR3 covers 14 residues. Per germline, CDR1 MNHNY and CDR2 SVGAGI (reference sequence). The DNA of the CDR3 is TGTGCCAGCAAGACCGGCCGGAACACCGGGGAGCTGTTTTTT. This encodes CASKTGRNTGELFF.

This sequence joins TRBV19 and TRBJ2-3; D perhaps matches TRBD1 (6 bases). The germline V gene encodes CDR1 LNHDA and CDR2 SQIVND (reference sequence). V was clipped by 2 bases and J by 4 bases, with 13 bases between them. The CDR3 is 15 amino acids. The CDR3: CASSISQGTADTQYF. The CDR3 region has the DNA TGTGCCAGTAGTATAAGTCAGGGGACCGCAGATACGCAGTATTTT.

V usage is TRBV30 and J usage is TRBJ2-6, with a weak D call TRBD1 (5 bases). The V gene's germline CDR1 is GTSNPN and CDR2 SVGIG (reference sequence). V shed 4 bases and J shed 0 bases, with 7 bases lying between them. The CDR3 consists of 14 residues. CDR3 sequence: CAWNQGSGANVLTF. The CDR3 region has the DNA TGTGCCTGGAACCAGGGCTCTGGGGCCAACGTCCTGACTTTC.

This clone was seen a few times. V usage is TRBV4-2 and J usage is TRBJ1-2, with unresolved D. Germline V gene lookup returns CDR1 LGHNA and CDR2 YNFKEQ. V was clipped by 1 base and J by 6 bases, with 9 bases between them. The CDR3 contains 13 residues. CDR3 nucleotide sequence: TGTGCCAGCAGCCAAGTGCTAGAGAATGGCTACACCTTC. It codes for CASSQVLENGYTF.

This clone was observed a single time. The CDR3 DNA reads as TGCGCCAGCAGCTCCCGTGGGGCTAGAGACGCTGAAGCTTTCTTT. Translation: CASSSRGARDAEAFF. The genes are TRBV5-1 and TRBJ1-1, with a tentative D call TRBD1 (5 bases). V was shortened by 3 bases and J by 6 bases, with 18 bases between the two germline ends. This CDR3 is 15 amino acids long. Germline values: CDR1 SGHRS, CDR2 YFSETQ.

The CDR3 bases are TGCGCCAGCAGCCTAGGAGGCTATGGCTACACCTTC. It codes for CASSLGGYGYTF. The V gene is TRBV5-1, the J gene TRBJ1-2; unclear D gene. CDR1 is SGHRS, CDR2 YFSETQ, per germline. Trimming stripped 4 bases from V and 4 bases from J, with 8 bases between. This CDR3 is 12 amino acids long.

CDR3 sequence: CASNPTGVNTEAFF. CDR3 nucleotide sequence: TGTGCCAGCAACCCGACAGGGGTCAACACTGAAGCTTTCTTT. This chain connects TRBV9 to TRBJ1-1, with TRBD1 matching over 8 bases. Unmatched junction bases numbered 6, after V lost 6 bases and J lost 2 bases. Germline assignment: CDR1 SGDLS and CDR2 YYNGEE. The CDR3 covers 14 residues.

The chain combines TRBV7-3 with TRBJ2-2; maybe TRBD1 (6 bases). Germline V gives CDR1 SGHTA, CDR2 FQGTGA. The CDR3 is 16 amino acids. The V and J ends lost 1 base and 3 bases respectively, with 12 bases between them. The CDR3 loop is CASSLSAQGHTGELFF. As DNA, the CDR3 is TGTGCCAGCAGCTTAAGTGCACAGGGTCACACCGGGGAGCTGTTTTTT.